This record looks at one TCR beta chain sequence and its context. The record originates from a study of radiation and T cells in renal cell carcinoma. The time point denotes: blood 2 weeks post-SBRT. As to treatment: 15 Gy SBRT to primary tumor, nephrectomy 4 weeks later. Only in-frame clones appear in the TCRdb table, and some are missing; sequencing was by immunoSEQ multiplex PCR. The sample has roughly 75,000 clones, 82% seen once. The sequence derives from a man in his fifties or sixties with renal cell carcinoma. Sequenced here: blood, sampled from a patient whose treatment included radiotherapy and nephrectomy.

The CDR3 nucleotides read TGTGCCAGCAGCCCTAGATACGAGCAGTACTTC. As protein: CASSPRYEQYF. The chain employs TRBV5-8 and TRBJ2-7; no definite D call. The CDR3 loop spans 11 amino acids. Between the trimmed V and J ends, which lost 4 bases and 4 bases, there was a span of 6 bases. Looked up from germline, CDR1 is SGHTS and CDR2 is YDEGEE.